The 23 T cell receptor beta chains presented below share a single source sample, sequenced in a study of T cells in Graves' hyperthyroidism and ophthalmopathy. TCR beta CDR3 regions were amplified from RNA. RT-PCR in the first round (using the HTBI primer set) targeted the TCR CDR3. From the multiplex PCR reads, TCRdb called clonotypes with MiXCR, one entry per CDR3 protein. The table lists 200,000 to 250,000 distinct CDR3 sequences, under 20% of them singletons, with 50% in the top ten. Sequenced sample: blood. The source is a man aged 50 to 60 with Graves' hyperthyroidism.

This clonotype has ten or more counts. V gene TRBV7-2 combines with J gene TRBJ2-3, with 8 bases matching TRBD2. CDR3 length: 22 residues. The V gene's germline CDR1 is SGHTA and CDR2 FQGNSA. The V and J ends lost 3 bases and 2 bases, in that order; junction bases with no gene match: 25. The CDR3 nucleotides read TGTGCCAGCAGCTTCCCGGGAGGGCCTTTCAACCTGAAATTGGGGCACACAGATACGCAGTATTTT. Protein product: CASSFPGGPFNLKLGHTDTQYF.

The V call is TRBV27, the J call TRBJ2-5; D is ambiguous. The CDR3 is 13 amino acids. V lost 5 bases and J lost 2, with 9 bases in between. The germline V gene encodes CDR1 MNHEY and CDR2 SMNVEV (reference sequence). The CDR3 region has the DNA TGTGCCAGCAGTACATTAGATCAAGAGACCCAGTACTTC. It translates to CASSTLDQETQYF.

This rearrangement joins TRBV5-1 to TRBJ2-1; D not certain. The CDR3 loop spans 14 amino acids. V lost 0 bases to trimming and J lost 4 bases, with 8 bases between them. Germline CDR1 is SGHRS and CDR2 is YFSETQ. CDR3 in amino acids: CASSLEDFYNEQFF. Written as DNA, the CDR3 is TGCGCCAGCAGCTTGGAAGACTTTTACAATGAGCAGTTCTTC.

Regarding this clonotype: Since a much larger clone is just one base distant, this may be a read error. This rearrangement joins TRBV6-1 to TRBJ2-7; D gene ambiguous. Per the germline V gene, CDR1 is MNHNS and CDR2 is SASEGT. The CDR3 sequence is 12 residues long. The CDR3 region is CATSAGSYEQSF. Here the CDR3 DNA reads TGTGCCACCTCAGCAGGCTCCTACGAGCAGTCCTTC.

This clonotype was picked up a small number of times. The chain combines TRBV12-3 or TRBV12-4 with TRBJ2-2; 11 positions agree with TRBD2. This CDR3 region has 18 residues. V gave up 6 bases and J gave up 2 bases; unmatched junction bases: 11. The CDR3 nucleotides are TGTGCCAGCAGGGATGCGGGACTAGCGGTCCATAACACCGGGGAGCTGTTTTTT. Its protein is CASRDAGLAVHNTGELFF.

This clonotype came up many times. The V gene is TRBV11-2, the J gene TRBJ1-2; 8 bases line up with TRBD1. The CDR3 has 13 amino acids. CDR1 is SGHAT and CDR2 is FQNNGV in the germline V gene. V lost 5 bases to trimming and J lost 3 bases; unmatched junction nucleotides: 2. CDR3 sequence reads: CASSRGQDYGYTF. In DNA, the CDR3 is TGTGCCAGCAGCCGGGGACAGGACTATGGCTACACCTTC.

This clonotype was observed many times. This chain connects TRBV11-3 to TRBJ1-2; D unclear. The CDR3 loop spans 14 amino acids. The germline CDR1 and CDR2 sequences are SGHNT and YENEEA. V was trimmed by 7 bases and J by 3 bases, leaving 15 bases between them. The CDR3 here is CASNRGPEDYGYTF. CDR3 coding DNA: TGTGCCAGCAACCGAGGGCCAGAGGACTATGGCTACACCTTC.

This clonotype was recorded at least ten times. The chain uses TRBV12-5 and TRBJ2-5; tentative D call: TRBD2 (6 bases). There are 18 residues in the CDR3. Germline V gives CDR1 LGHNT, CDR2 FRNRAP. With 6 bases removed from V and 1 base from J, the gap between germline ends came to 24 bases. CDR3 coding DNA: TGTGCTAGTGGCCCCGCGAGGGGCGGGAACGCTTTCCAAGAGACCCAGTACTTC. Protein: CASGPARGGNAFQETQYF. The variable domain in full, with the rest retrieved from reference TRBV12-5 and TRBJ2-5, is DARVTQTPRHKVTEMGQEVTMRCQPILGHNTVFWYRQTMMQGLELLAYFRNRAPLDDSGMPKDRFSAEMPDATLATLKIQPSEPRDSAVYFCASGPARGGNAFQETQYFGPGTRLLVL.

As DNA, the CDR3 is TGCGCCAGCACCGGGGGGTACCAGGCTGAAGCTTTCTTT. Its protein is CASTGGYQAEAFF. This chain links TRBV10-2 with TRBJ1-1, with D possibly TRBD1 on 5 matching bases. The CDR3 spans 13 residues. Deletions cut 7 bases from V and 6 bases from J, with 15 bases between. Germline lookup yields CDR1 WSHSY and CDR2 SAAADI.

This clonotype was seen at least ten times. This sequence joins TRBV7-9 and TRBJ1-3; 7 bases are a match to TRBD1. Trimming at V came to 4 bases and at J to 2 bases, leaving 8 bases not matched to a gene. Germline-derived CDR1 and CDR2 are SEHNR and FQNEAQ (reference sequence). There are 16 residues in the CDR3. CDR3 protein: CASSWWTGSTGNTIYF. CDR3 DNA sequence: TGTGCCAGCAGCTGGTGGACAGGCTCCACTGGAAACACCATATATTTT.

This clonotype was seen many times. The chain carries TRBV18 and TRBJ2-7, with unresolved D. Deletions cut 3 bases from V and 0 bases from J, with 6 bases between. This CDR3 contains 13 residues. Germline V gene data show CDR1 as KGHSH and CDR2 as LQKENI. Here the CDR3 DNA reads TGTGCCAGCTCACCTGGGAACTCCTACGAGCAGTACTTC. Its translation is CASSPGNSYEQYF.

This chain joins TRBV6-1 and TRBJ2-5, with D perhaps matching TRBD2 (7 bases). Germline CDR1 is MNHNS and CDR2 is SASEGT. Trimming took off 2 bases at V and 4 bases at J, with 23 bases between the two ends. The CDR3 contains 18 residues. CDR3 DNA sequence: TGTGCCAGCAGTGAAATTGGGGGGGGCGGGACCGAGTCAGAGACCCAGTACTTC. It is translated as CASSEIGGGGTESETQYF.

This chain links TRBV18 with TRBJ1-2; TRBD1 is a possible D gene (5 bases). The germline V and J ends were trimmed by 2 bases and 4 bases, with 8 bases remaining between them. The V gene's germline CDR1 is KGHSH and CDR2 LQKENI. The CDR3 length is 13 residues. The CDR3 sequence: CASSPGDGYGYTF. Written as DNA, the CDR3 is TGTGCCAGCTCACCAGGGGACGGCTATGGCTACACCTTC. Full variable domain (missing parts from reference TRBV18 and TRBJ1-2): NAGVMQNPRHLVRRRGQEARLRCSPMKGHSHVYWYRQLPEEGLKFMVYLQKENIIDESGMPKERFSAEFPKEGPSILRIQQVVRGDSAAYFCASSPGDGYGYTFGSGTRLTVV.

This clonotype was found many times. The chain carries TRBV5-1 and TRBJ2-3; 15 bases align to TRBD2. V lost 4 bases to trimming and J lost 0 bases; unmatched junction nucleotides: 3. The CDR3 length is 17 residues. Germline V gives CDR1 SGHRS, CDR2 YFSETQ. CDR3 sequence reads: CASSPGLAGGSTDTQYF. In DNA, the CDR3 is TGCGCCAGCAGCCCGGGACTAGCGGGAGGAAGCACAGATACGCAGTATTTT.

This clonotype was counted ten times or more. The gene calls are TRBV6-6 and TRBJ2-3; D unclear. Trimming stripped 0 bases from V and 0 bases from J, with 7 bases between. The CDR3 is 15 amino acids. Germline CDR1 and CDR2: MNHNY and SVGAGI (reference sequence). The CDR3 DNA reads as TGTGCCAGCAGTTACTCCCCGGGCAGCACAGATACGCAGTATTTT. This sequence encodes CASSYSPGSTDTQYF.

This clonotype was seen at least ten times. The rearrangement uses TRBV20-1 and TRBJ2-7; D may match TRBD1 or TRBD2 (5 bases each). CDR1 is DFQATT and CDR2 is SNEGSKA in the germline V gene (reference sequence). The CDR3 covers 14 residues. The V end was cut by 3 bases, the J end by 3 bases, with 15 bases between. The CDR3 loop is CSASVPGQVYEQYF. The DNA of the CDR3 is TGCAGTGCTAGTGTCCCGGGGCAGGTCTACGAGCAGTACTTC.

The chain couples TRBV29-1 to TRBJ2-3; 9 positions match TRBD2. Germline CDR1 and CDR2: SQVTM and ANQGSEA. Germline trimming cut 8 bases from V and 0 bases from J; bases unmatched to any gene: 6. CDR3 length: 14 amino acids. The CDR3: CSYLAGGSTDTQYF. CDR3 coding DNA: TGCAGCTATTTGGCGGGAGGGAGCACAGATACGCAGTATTTT.

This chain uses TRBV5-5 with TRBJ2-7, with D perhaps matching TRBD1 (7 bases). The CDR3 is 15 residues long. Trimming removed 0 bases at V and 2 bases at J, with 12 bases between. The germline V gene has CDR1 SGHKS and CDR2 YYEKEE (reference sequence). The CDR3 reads CASSLDGGGPYEQYF. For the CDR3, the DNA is TGTGCCAGCAGCTTGGACGGAGGGGGCCCCTACGAGCAGTACTTC.

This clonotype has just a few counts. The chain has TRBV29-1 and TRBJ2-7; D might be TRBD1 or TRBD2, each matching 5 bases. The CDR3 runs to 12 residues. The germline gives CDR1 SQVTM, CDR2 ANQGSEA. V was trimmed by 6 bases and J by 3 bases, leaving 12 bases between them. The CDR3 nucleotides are TGCAGCGTCCAAAGAGGGGACTACGAGCAGTACTTC. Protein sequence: CSVQRGDYEQYF.

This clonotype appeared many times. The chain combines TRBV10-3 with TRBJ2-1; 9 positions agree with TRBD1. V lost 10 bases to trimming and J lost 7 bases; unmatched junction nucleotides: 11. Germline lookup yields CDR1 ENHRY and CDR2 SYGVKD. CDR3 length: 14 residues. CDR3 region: CATGGGDRANEQFF. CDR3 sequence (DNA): TGTGCCACCGGAGGGGGGGACAGGGCGAATGAGCAGTTCTTC.

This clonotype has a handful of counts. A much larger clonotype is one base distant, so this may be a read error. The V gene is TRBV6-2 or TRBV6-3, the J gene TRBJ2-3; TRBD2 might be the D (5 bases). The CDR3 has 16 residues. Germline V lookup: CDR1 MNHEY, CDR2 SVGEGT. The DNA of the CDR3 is TGTGCCAGCAGTTATTTCGCGGGCCGAAACACAGATATGCAGTATTTT. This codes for CASSYFAGRNTDMQYF.

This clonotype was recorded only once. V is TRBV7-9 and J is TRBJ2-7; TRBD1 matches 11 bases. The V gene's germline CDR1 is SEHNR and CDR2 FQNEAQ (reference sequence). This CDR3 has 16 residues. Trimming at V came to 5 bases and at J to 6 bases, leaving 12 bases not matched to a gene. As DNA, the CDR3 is TGTGCCAGCAGCCGGACAGGGGGCGGAGGACCCTGCGAGCAGTACTTC. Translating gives CASSRTGGGGPCEQYF.

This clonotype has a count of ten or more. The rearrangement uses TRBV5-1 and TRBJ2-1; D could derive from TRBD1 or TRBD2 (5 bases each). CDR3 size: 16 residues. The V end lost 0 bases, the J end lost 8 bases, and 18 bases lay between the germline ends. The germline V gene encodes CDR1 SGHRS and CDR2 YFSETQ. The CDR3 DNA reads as TGCGCCAGCAGCTTGGCCGGAGGCAGGGATCGCGATGAGCAGTTCTTC. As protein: CASSLAGGRDRDEQFF.